What follows is one TCR beta chain and its context. In the original processing: Amplifying reference gene primers gave estimates of nucleated cell counts. Method: immunoSEQ multiplex PCR; TCRdb's copy keeps in-frame clones and lacks some. V, J and clone size are taken as reported in that table, and D and trimming were inferred from the DNA itself. Of about 150,000 clones in the sample, about 80% are singletons; the top ten hold about 5%. V shed 0 bases and J 0 bases; nucleotides not matched to a gene: 7. Looked up from germline, CDR1 is MGHRA and CDR2 is YSYEKL. CDR3 length equals 19 residues. This sample is part of a study of blood T cell repertoires in COVID-19.

This receptor was identified in a human donor in a cohort sampled during active COVID-19. The sequencing input was peripheral blood. This rearrangement joins TRBV4-1 to TRBJ2-6, with TRBD2 matching over 8 bases. DNA of the CDR3: TGCGCCAGCAGCCAAGATTTTTATACTAGCGGCTCTGGGGCCAACGTCCTGACTTTC. Protein: CASSQDFYTSGSGANVLTF.